This T cell receptor (beta chain) originates from a study of T cell responses to AZD1222 COVID-19 vaccine (dated by TCRdb to about 2021). Regarding the complete study: TCR sequencing was performed for approximately 240 trial participants, of whom about 200 were given two doses of AZD1222 and some 25 were given two doses of MenACWY control vaccine. Trial participants were enrolled by age into subgroups of 18-55, 56-69 and 70-plus years, and around 150, 28 and 57 TCR-sequenced participants, respectively, were included in these subgroups.

Paper-wide results and their limitations: Conclusions about previously exposed vaccinees were limited because only 6 or 7 AZD1222 recipients were SARS-CoV-2 seropositive at baseline. Because no day 14 peak-response samples were available, repertoires were characterized only after the peak T cell response. Participants were mostly white British and included more females than males, and it was suggested by the authors that clonal diversity may have been underestimated. The 56-69-year group was small, and its depth increase did not reach significance, likely because of low power. After two AZD1222 doses, spike-specific TCR breadth and depth were significantly higher than at day 0 and than in MenACWY recipients. Reportedly, close to half of the unique spike-specific TCRs recognized epitopes lying outside the regions that are mutated in the B.1.351 and B.1.1.7 variants. The whole spike protein was spanned by vaccine-associated CD4 TCRs, and dominant responses were seen in regions 160-218 and 743-854.

The sample's time point label, in plain terms: about 28 days (+/-7) after the second vaccine dose. The intended sense of this specimen's treatment or condition label: meningococcal conjugate vaccine given as trial control. Vaccinee samples came from UK trials COV001 and COV002, including a single-blind randomized controlled phase 2/3 trial of AZD1222 (ChAdOx1 nCoV-19) in healthy adults. For TCRbeta chain sequencing, PBMC samples were collected from trial participants at day 0 and at day 28 after the second dose. V is pruned by 4 bases and J by 5 bases, leaving 9 bases of the junction without a gene match. Taken from cysteine to phenylalanine, the CDR3 has 16 residues. Only the CDR3 region is kept as DNA, spanning 48 bases read in frame from base 1. CDR1 and CDR2 (MNHNY, SVGAGI) derive from the germline V gene (reference sequence). This clone was counted once. This receptor's antigen is unknown. Base qualities are not provided; no much larger clone lies one nucleotide away.

The CDR3 regions of human TCRbeta chains were analyzed by immunosequencing. The paper's processing steps were these. Repertoire TCRs were matched against a reference library of SARS-CoV-2-specific TCRs generated with the MIRA antigen-specificity platform. Breadth meant the fraction of unique TCRs that were SARS-CoV-2-associated, whereas depth meant the fraction of total T cells that were SARS-CoV-2-associated. Using the MIRA data, every spike-specific TCR was mapped to the spike region that the TCR reacted to and assigned to either a CD4 or a CD8 class. Log10-transformed breadth and depth values were compared by one-way ANOVA with Sidak's multiple comparisons tests. TCRdb provides this immuneACCESS table in a form limited to in-frame rearrangements. Some clones are lacking; in checked studies, under half of them reflect an unresolved V gene, and why the rest are absent is not known. V and J calls and clone size are copied from that table; D and trimming were computed from the DNA. The sample table shows approximately 210,000 clones, and around 94% are seen once. Jointly, the top ten make up around 1.7% of the sample.

The sequence came from an adult who received the MenACWY meningococcal vaccine as a control. Rearrangement joined TRBV6-6 to TRBJ2-7; the junction holds 12 bases that match TRBD2. Source: peripheral blood, taken 28 days after the second dose of the MenACWY control vaccine. Here is the DNA: TGTGCCAGCAGTTGGGTGACTAGCGGGGGAGACAACGAGCAGTACTTC. Translation gives CASSWVTSGGDNEQYF.